This entry lists 18 T cell receptor beta chains sequenced from one sample in a study of CD8 T cells in Susac syndrome. cDNA came from around 0.54 to 1 ug RNA primed by random hexamers. TCRdb fed the immunoSEQ multiplex PCR reads into MiXCR, producing one record per CDR3 protein. Among about 70,000 distinct CDR3 sequences, under 96% were seen once, and the ten largest hold 0.11%. The sample consisted of CD4+ T cells from PBMCs. These TCRs come from a human donor with multiple sclerosis.

The V call is TRBV20-1, the J call TRBJ2-1, with 11 bases identical to TRBD2. This CDR3 has 14 amino acids. Losses at the gene ends were 8 bases for V and 5 bases for J; bases not matched to a gene: 8. Germline values: CDR1 DFQATT, CDR2 SNEGSKA (reference sequence). The CDR3 nucleotides are TGCAGTCCAGATAGCGGGGGGGCCCACAATGAGCAGTTCTTC. Its translation is CSPDSGGAHNEQFF.

The genes are TRBV21-1 and TRBJ2-7; no check of the table's D call, TRBD1, against the DNA was made. TRBV21-1 is labeled a pseudogene. The CDR3 spans 13 residues. Here the CDR3 DNA reads TGTGCCAGCAGCAAAGACAGGACCTACGAGCAGTACTTC. Protein: CASSKDRTYEQYF.

This rearrangement joins TRBV9 to TRBJ2-1; perhaps TRBD2 as D (6 bases). CDR1 is SGDLS and CDR2 is YYNGEE in the germline V gene. The CDR3 totals 15 residues. Trimming removed 4 bases at V and 3 bases at J, with 14 bases between. CDR3 bases: TGTGCCAGCAGCCTTAATCCGGGGGTCTACAATGAGCAGTTCTTC. Encoded protein: CASSLNPGVYNEQFF.

The J gene is TRBJ2-2, the V gene TRBV15; 7 bases fit TRBD2. The ends lost 3 bases at V and 0 bases at J; junction bases unmatched: 1. The CDR3 length is 15 residues. Germline V CDR1 and CDR2: LNHNV, YYDKDF (reference sequence). Written as DNA, the CDR3 is TGTGCCACCAGCAGGGGGGGGACGAACACCGGGGAGCTGTTTTTT. This gives the protein CATSRGGTNTGELFF. Full variable domain (rest looked up from reference TRBV15 and TRBJ2-2): DAMVIQNPRYQVTQFGKPVTLSCSQTLNHNVMYWYQQKSSQAPKLLFHYYDKDFNNEADTPDNFQSRRPNTSFCFLDIRSPGLGDTAMYLCATSRGGTNTGELFFGEGSRLTVL.

CDR3 nucleotides: TGTGCCTGGAGCGCCGGCGGGGGGCGAAGTGAAAAACTGTTTTTT. Translation: CAWSAGGGRSEKLFF. J is TRBJ1-4 and V is TRBV30, with D possibly TRBD1 on 6 matching bases. CDR3 length equals 15 residues. The V gene lost 3 bases and the J gene lost 7 bases, with 18 bases spanning the gap. Germline V gene data show CDR1 as GTSNPN and CDR2 as SVGIG (reference sequence).

This sequence joins TRBV29-1 and TRBJ2-1; a possible D gene is TRBD2 (5 bases). This CDR3 is built from 14 residues. Trimming pared 1 base from V and 6 bases from J, leaving 13 bases between. Germline V gene sequence: CDR1 SQVTM, CDR2 ANQGSEA. DNA of the CDR3: TGCAGCGTTGAAGGCGGTAGCGAAATCAATGAGCAGTTCTTC. Protein: CSVEGGSEINEQFF.

The J gene is TRBJ1-1, the V gene TRBV7-2, with 7 bases matching TRBD1. The CDR3 totals 16 residues. Losses at the gene ends were 4 bases for V and 3 bases for J; bases not matched to a gene: 11. The germline gives CDR1 SGHTA, CDR2 FQGNSA. The CDR3 is CASSSSSGQRYTEAFF. In DNA, the CDR3 is TGTGCCAGCAGCTCAAGTTCGGGACAGCGATACACTGAAGCTTTCTTT.

This chain connects TRBV27 to TRBJ1-1; 7 bases agree with TRBD1. In germline, CDR1 is MNHEY, CDR2 SMNVEV (reference sequence). The CDR3 is 14 residues long. Trimming took 3 bases from V and 2 from J; bases not matched to a gene: 3. CDR3 DNA: TGTGCCAGCAGTTTCCAAGGGGGCAACACTGAAGCTTTCTTT. As protein: CASSFQGGNTEAFF.

V is TRBV20-1 and J is TRBJ2-7; TRBD2 is a possible D gene (5 bases). V dropped 4 bases and J dropped 3 bases, with 10 bases sitting between them. This CDR3 is built from 12 residues. Germline loops: CDR1 DFQATT, CDR2 SNEGSKA (reference sequence). CDR3 nucleotide sequence: TGCAGTGCTACCAGCGGCATCTACGAGCAGTACTTC. Its protein is CSATSGIYEQYF.

This chain joins TRBV29-1 and TRBJ1-2; a weak D match, TRBD1 (5 bases). Germline-derived CDR1 and CDR2 are SQVTM and ANQGSEA. V shed 4 bases and J shed 8 bases, with 17 bases lying between them. This CDR3 spans 13 amino acids. Written as DNA, the CDR3 is TGCAGCGTTGTGGATACGGGGGGAGGAGGCTACACCTTC. It translates to CSVVDTGGGGYTF.

This clonotype was seen more than once but under ten times. This chain uses TRBV30 with TRBJ2-5; perhaps TRBD1 as D (6 bases). This CDR3 has 15 residues. Trimming took 2 bases from V and 5 from J, leaving 18 bases between them. The germline V gene encodes CDR1 GTSNPN and CDR2 SVGIG (reference sequence). In nucleotides, the CDR3 is TGTGCCTGGAGTCCCGGACAGCCCCGGGTGGAGACCCAGTACTTC. It translates to CAWSPGQPRVETQYF. The full variable domain, with the rest looked up from reference TRBV30 and TRBJ2-5, is SQTIHQWPATLVQPVGSPLSLECTVEGTSNPNLYWYRQAAGRGLQLLFYSVGIGQISSEVPQNLSASRPQDRQFILSSKKLLLSDSGFYLCAWSPGQPRVETQYFGPGTRLLVL.

This clonotype has only one observation. V gene TRBV5-1 combines with J gene TRBJ1-5; 9 bases agree with TRBD1. The CDR3 has 16 residues. The V segment lost 4 bases and the J segment 4 bases; nucleotides outside the gene matches: 9. The germline gives CDR1 SGHRS, CDR2 YFSETQ. The CDR3 DNA is TGCGCCAGCAGCCTGGGACCCGGGACAGGGAATCAGCCCCAGCATTTT. The encoded protein is CASSLGPGTGNQPQHF.

This sequence joins TRBV7-2 and TRBJ2-3; TRBD2 might be the D (7 bases). There are 14 residues in the CDR3. The V gene lost 6 bases and the J gene lost 4 bases, with 14 bases spanning the gap. Germline loops: CDR1 SGHTA, CDR2 FQGNSA. The CDR3 region is CASRRGGAADTQYF. The CDR3 DNA reads TGTGCCAGCAGAAGGGGGGGGGCAGCAGATACGCAGTATTTT.

The chain has TRBV20-1 and TRBJ2-5; 7 bases line up with TRBD2. The CDR3 contains 13 residues. V shed 1 base and J 3 bases; nucleotides not matched to a gene: 2. Germline CDR1 DFQATT, CDR2 SNEGSKA (reference sequence). CDR3 in amino acids: CSARGGGEETQYF. CDR3 nucleotide sequence: TGCAGTGCTAGAGGGGGAGGGGAAGAGACCCAGTACTTC.

This chain connects TRBV5-6 to TRBJ2-7; D assignment may be TRBD1 or TRBD2 (5 bases each). CDR1 and CDR2 from the germline V gene are SGHDT and YYEEEE. The CDR3 is 13 residues long. V was clipped by 7 bases and J by 5 bases, with 16 bases between them. Here the CDR3 DNA reads TGTGCCAGCGACCGAGGGGTATGGGACGAGCAGTACTTC. It encodes CASDRGVWDEQYF.

The chain joins TRBV5-4 to TRBJ1-2; no definite D call. The V end was cut by 0 bases, the J end by 2 bases, with 11 bases between. This CDR3 contains 15 residues. Germline V gives CDR1 SGHNT, CDR2 YYREEE (reference sequence). DNA of the CDR3: TGTGCCAGCAGCTTGGGAGTGTTGGGGAACTATGGCTACACCTTC. Translation: CASSLGVLGNYGYTF.

The chain joins TRBV29-1 to TRBJ2-5; tentatively, D is TRBD1 (6 bases). This CDR3 is built from 13 residues. The V end was cut by 4 bases, the J end by 5 bases, with 14 bases between. Germline CDR1 and CDR2: SQVTM and ANQGSEA. Written as DNA, the CDR3 is TGCAGCGTTGCTCAGGGGACATCGGAGACCCAGTACTTC. Translation gives CSVAQGTSETQYF.

The rearrangement uses TRBV4-2 and TRBJ1-5; the match to TRBD1 covers 8 bases. Per the germline V gene, CDR1 is LGHNA and CDR2 is YNFKEQ. The junction had 7 bases not matched to a gene; V was cut back by 4 bases and J by 2 bases. This CDR3 spans 16 amino acids. The CDR3 region is CASSPRQGTGNQPQHF. Written as DNA, the CDR3 is TGTGCCAGCAGCCCTAGACAGGGGACGGGCAATCAGCCCCAGCATTTT.